The following is a T cell receptor (beta chain) sequence with its context. Its antigen is not identified. The sample is drawn from a study of cytomegalovirus exposure and HLA in healthy donors. Study results and caveats: Most sequenced TCRs were rare (though some public TCRs occurred in many donors). The classifier was said to identify cytomegalovirus status with high specificity and sensitivity. In vitro assays verified that a few CMV-associated chains recognized CMV antigens specifically. Within the 120 validation repertoires, first-cohort TCR clusters tended to co-occur, according to a later analysis.

Measured with immunoSEQ multiplex PCR; TCRdb has only the in-frame clones, and not every one. The sample carries under 350,000 clones, 65% to 90% recorded once. CDR1 and CDR2 from the germline V gene are MDHEN and SYDVKM. Losses at the gene ends were 6 bases for V and 5 bases for J; bases not matched to a gene: 8. There are 15 residues in the CDR3. Sequencing was performed on PBMCs. This TCR came from a woman aged 18-35 years in good health and CMV-seronegative. The chain employs TRBV28 and TRBJ1-5, with 9 bases matching TRBD1. The CDR3 protein is CASRRRDREDQPQHF. CDR3 nucleotides: TGTGCCAGCAGGCGCCGGGACAGGGAAGATCAGCCCCAGCATTTT.